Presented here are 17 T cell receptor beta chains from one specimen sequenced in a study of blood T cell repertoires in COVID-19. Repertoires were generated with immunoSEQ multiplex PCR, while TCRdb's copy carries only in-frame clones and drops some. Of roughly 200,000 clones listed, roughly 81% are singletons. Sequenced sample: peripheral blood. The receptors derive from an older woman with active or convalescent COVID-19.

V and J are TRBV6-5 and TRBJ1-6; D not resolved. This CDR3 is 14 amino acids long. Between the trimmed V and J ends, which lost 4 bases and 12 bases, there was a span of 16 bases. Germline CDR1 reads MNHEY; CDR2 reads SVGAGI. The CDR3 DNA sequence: TGTGCCAGCAGTTTTGGGCTTATACGGGAACCCCTCCACTTT. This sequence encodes CASSFGLIREPLHF.

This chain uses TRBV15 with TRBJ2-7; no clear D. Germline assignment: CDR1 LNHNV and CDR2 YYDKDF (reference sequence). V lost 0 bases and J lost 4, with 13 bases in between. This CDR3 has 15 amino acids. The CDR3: CATSRDRSSAYEQYF. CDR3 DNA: TGTGCCACCAGCAGAGATAGGTCGAGCGCTTACGAGCAGTACTTC.

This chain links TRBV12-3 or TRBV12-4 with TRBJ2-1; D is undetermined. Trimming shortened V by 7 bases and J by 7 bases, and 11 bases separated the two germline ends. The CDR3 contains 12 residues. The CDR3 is CASTQNNNEQFF. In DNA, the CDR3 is TGTGCCAGCACCCAGAATAATAATGAGCAGTTCTTC.

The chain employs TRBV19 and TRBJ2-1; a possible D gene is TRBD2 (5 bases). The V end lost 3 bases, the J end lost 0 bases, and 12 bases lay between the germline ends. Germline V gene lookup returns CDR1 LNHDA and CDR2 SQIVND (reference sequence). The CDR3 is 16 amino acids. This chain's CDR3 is CASSMEEAASYNEQFF. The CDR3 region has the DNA TGTGCCAGTAGTATGGAGGAAGCGGCCTCCTACAATGAGCAGTTCTTC.

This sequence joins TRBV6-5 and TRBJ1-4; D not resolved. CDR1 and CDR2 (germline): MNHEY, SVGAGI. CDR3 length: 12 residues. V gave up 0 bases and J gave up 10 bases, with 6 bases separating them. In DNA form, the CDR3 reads TGTGCCAGCAGTTACTCGGGAGTAAAACTGTTTTTT. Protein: CASSYSGVKLFF.

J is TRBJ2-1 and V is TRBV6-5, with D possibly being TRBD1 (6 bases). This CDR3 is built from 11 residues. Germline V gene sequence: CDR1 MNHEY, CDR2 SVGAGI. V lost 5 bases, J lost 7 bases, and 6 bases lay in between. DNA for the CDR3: TGTGCCAGCAGTAGGGGGAATGAGCAGTTCTTC. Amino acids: CASSRGNEQFF.

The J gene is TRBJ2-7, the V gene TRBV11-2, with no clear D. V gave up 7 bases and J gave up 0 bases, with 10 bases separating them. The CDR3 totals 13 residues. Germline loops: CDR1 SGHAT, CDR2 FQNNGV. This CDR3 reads CASTETGSYEQYF. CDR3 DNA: TGTGCCAGCACGGAGACGGGCTCCTACGAGCAGTACTTC.

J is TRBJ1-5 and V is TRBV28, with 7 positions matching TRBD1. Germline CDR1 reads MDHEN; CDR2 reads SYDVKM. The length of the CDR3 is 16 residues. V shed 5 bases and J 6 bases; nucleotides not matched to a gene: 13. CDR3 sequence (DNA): TGTGCCAGCAGTACAGAGGGGGCTCCACCGGGTCAGCCCCAGCATTTT. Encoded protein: CASSTEGAPPGQPQHF.

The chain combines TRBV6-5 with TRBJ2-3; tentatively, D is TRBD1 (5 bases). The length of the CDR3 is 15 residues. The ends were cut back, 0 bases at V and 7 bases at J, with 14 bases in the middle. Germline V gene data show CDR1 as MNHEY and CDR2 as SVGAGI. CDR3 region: CASSYSRQNPHTQYF. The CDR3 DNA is TGTGCCAGCAGTTACTCGAGACAGAATCCGCATACGCAGTATTTT.

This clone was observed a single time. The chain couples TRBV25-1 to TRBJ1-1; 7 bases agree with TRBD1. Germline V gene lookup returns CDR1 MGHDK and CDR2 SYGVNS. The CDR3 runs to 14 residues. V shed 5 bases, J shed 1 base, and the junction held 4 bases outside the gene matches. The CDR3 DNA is TGTGCCAGCAGTACACGGACAGGGAACACTGAAGCTTTCTTT. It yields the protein CASSTRTGNTEAFF.

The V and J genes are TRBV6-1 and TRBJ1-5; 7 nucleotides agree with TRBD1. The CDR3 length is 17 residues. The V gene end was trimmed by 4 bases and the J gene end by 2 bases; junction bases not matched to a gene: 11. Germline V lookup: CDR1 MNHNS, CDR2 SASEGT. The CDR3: CASSVNGQVVGNQPQHF. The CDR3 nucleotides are TGTGCCAGCAGTGTCAACGGACAGGTGGTAGGCAATCAGCCCCAGCATTTT.

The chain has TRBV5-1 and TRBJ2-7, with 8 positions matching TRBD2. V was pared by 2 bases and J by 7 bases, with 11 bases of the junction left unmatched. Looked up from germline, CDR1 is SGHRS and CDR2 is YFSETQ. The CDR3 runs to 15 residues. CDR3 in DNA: TGCGCCAGCAGCTTAAGGGCGGGAGGTTATCGGGAGCAGTACTTC. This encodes CASSLRAGGYREQYF.

This chain's CDR3 is CASSSGLAGDWGETQYF. The CDR3 nucleotides read TGTGCCAGCAGCTCGGGACTAGCGGGAGATTGGGGGGAGACCCAGTACTTC. The chain is built from TRBV7-9 and TRBJ2-5; 14 nucleotides match TRBD2. J was trimmed by 5 bases and V by 4 bases; bases with no gene match: 9. The CDR3 length is 17 residues. Germline CDR1 reads SEHNR; CDR2 reads FQNEAQ (reference sequence).

The CDR3 DNA follows: TGTGCCAGCAGCTCTAGGTTGGTGCCCGGGGAGCTGTTTTTT. Translating gives CASSSRLVPGELFF. The V and J genes are TRBV7-2 and TRBJ2-2; D is unclear. CDR3 length equals 14 residues. Trimming removed 4 bases at V and 6 bases at J, with 12 bases between. Germline-derived CDR1 and CDR2 are SGHTA and FQGNSA.

The DNA for the CDR3 is TGTGCCAGCAGCCCAGGGGGCGCGTACACTGAAGCTTTCTTT. It codes for CASSPGGAYTEAFF. The chain joins TRBV9 to TRBJ1-1; 8 nucleotides match TRBD1. With V trimmed by 4 bases and J by 3 bases, 5 bases remained unmatched. CDR3 size: 14 residues. Germline V gene lookup returns CDR1 SGDLS and CDR2 YYNGEE.

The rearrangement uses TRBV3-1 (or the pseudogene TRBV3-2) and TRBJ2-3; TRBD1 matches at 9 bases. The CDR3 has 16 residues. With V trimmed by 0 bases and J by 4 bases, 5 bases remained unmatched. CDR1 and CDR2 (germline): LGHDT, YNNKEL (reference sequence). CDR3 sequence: CASSQEVDRGPDTQYF. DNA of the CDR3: TGTGCCAGCAGCCAAGAGGTGGACAGGGGCCCAGATACGCAGTATTTT.

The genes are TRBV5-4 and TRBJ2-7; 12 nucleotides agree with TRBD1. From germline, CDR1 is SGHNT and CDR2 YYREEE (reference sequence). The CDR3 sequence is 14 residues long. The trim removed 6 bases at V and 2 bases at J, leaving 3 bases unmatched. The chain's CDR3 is CASTGDRGPYEQYF. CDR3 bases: TGTGCCAGCACCGGGGACAGGGGGCCCTACGAGCAGTACTTC.